The T cell receptor (beta chain) under discussion was sequenced for a study of cytomegalovirus exposure and HLA in healthy donors. With regard to this clone: Antigen unknown.

Some clones are missing from TCRdb's copy, which holds only in-frame ones; the method was immunoSEQ multiplex PCR. The table lists tens of thousands of clones, around 96% of them singletons. Findings of the study overall: Reported performance of the classifier showed diagnosis of cytomegalovirus status with high specificity and sensitivity. There were some public TCRs occurring in many donors, but most TCR sequences were rare.

The germline V gene has CDR1 MNHEY and CDR2 SVGAGI. V shed 4 bases, J shed 4 bases, and the junction held 9 bases outside the gene matches. The CDR3 runs to 15 residues. The sequence was collected from a man between 18 and 35 years old in good health and CMV-seropositive. The gene calls are TRBV6-5 and TRBJ2-5; 7 positions agree with TRBD1. Sample: PBMCs. The CDR3 is CASSSQGFGGETQYF. The CDR3 DNA reads TGTGCCAGCAGTTCACAGGGGTTTGGAGGAGAGACCCAGTACTTC.